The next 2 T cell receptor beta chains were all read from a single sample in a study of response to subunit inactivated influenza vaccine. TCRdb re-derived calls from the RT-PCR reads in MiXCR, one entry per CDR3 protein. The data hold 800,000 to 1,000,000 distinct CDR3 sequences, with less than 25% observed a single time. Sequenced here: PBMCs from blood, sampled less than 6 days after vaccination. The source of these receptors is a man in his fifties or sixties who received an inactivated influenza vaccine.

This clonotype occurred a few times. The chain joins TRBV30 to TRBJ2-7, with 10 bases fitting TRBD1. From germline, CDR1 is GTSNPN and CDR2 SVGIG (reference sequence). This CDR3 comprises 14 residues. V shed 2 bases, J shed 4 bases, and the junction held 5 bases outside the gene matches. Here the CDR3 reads CAWSRDRGGYEQYF. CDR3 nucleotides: TGTGCCTGGAGTAGGGACAGGGGAGGGTACGAGCAGTACTTC.

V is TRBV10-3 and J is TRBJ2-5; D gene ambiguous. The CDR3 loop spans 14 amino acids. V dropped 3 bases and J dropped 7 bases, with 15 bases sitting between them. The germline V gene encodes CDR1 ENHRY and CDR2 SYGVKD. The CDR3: CAISDGYGSGTQYF. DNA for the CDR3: TGTGCCATCAGTGATGGTTACGGGTCGGGGACCCAGTACTTC.